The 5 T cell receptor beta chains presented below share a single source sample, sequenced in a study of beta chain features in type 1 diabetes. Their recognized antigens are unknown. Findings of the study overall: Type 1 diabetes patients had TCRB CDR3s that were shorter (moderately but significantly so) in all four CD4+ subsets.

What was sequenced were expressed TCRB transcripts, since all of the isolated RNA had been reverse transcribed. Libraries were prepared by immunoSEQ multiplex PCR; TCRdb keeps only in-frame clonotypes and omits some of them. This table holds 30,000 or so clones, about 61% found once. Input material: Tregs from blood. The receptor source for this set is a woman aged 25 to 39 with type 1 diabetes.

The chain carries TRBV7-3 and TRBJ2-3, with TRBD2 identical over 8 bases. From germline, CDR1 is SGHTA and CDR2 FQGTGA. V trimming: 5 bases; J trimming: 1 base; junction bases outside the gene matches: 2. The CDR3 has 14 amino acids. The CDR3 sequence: CASSVTSGTDTQYF. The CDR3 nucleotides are TGTGCCAGCAGCGTGACTAGCGGCACAGATACGCAGTATTTT.

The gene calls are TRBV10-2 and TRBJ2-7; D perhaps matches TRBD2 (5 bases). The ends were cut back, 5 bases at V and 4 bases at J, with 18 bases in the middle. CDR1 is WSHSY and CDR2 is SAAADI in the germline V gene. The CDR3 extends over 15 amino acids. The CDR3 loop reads CASSRGSSTSYEQYF. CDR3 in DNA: TGCGCCAGCAGTCGAGGGAGCTCCACCTCTTACGAGCAGTACTTC.

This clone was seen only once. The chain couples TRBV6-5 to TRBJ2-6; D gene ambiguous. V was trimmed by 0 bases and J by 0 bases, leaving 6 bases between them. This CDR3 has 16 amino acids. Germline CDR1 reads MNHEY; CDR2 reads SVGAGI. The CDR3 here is CASSYSRYSGANVLTF. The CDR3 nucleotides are TGTGCCAGCAGTTACTCGAGATACTCTGGGGCCAACGTCCTGACTTTC.

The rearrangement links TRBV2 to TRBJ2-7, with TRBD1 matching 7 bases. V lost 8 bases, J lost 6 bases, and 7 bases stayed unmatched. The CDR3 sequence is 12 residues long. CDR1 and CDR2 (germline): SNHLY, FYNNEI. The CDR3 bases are TGTGCCAGCGATACAGGGGCTGGCGAGCAGTACTTC. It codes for CASDTGAGEQYF. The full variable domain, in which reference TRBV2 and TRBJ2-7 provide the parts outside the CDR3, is EPEVTQTPSHQVTQMGQEVILRCVPISNHLYFYWYRQILGQKVEFLVSFYNNEISEKSEIFDDQFSVERPDGSNFTLKIRSTKLEDSAMYFCASDTGAGEQYFGPGTRLTVT.

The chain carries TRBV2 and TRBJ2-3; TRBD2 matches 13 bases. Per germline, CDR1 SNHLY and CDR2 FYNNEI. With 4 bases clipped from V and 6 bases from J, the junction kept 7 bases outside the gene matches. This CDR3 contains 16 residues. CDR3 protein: CASSAWTSGSTDTQYF. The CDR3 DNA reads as TGTGCCAGCAGTGCCTGGACTAGCGGGAGTACTGATACGCAGTATTTT.